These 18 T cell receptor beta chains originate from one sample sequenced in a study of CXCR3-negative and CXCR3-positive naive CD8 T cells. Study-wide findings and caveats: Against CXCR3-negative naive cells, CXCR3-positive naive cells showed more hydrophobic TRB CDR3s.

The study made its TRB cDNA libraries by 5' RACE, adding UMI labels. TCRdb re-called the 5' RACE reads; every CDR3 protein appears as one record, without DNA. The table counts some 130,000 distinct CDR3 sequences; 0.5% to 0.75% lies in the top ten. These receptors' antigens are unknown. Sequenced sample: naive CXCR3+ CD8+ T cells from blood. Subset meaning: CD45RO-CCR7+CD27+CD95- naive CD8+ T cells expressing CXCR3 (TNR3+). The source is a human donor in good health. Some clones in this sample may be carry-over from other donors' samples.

This CDR3 is CASSLMGYEQYF. The V gene is TRBV5-5, the J gene TRBJ2-7. Germline CDR1 reads SGHKS; CDR2 reads YYEKEE (reference sequence). CDR3 length: 12 amino acids.

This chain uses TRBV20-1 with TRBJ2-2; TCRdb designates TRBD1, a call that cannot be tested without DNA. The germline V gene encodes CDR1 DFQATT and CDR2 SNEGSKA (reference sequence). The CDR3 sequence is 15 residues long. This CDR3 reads CSAPPPGQLTGELFF.

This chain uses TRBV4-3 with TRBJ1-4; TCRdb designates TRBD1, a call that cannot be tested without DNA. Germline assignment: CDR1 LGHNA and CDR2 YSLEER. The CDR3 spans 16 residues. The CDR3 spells CASSQVLQEENEKLFF.

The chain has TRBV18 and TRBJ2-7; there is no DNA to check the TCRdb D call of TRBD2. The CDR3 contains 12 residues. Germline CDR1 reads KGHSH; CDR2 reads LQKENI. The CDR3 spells CASSLADNEQYF.

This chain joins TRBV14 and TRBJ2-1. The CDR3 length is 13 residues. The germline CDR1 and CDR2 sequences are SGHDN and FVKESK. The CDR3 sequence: CASSQFLTDEQFF.

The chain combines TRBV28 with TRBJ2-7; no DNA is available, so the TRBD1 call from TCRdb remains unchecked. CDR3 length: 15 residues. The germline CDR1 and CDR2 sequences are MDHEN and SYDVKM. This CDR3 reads CASSFPATGSYEQYF. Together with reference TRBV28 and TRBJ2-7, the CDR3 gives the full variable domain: DVKVTQSSRYLVKRTGEKVFLECVQDMDHENMFWYRQDPGLGLRLIYFSYDVKMKEKGDIPEGYSVSREKKERFSLILESASTNQTSMYLCASSFPATGSYEQYFGPGTRLTVT.

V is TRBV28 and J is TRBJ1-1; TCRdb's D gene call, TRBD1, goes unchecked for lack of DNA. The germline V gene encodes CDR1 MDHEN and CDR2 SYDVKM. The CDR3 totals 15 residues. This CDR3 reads CASSLWGEMNTEAFF. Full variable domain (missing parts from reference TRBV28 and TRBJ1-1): DVKVTQSSRYLVKRTGEKVFLECVQDMDHENMFWYRQDPGLGLRLIYFSYDVKMKEKGDIPEGYSVSREKKERFSLILESASTNQTSMYLCASSLWGEMNTEAFFGQGTRLTVV.

This CDR3 is CASCYGTDTQYF. The chain is built from TRBV28 and TRBJ2-3. Germline V gives CDR1 MDHEN, CDR2 SYDVKM. The CDR3 spans 12 residues.

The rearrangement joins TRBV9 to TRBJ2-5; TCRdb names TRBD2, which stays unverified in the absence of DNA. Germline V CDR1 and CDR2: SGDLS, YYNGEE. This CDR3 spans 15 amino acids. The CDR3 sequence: CASSVSGLAKETQYF.

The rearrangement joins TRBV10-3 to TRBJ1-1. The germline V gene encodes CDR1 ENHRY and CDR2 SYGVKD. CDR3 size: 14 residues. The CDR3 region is CAISEDTPNTEAFF.

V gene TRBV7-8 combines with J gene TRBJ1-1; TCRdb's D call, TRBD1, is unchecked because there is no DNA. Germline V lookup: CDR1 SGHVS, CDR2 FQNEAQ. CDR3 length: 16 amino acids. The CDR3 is CASSLAYGGDITEAFF.

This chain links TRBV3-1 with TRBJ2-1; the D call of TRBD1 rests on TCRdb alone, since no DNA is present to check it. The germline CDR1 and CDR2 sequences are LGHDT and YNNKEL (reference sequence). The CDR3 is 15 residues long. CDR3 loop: CASSPRGPAYNEQFF.

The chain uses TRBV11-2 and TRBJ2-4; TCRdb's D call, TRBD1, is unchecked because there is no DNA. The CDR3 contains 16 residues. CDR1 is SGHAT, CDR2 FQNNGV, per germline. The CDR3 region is CASSFFLGGFRDFQYF.

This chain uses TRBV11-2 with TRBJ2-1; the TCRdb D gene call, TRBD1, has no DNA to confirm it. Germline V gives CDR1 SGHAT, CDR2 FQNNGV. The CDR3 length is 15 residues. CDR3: CASSSRDRPYNEQFF. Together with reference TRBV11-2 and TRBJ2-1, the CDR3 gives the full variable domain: EAGVAQSPRYKIIEKRQSVAFWCNPISGHATLYWYQQILGQGPKLLIQFQNNGVVDDSQLPKDRFSAERLKGVDSTLKIQPAKLEDSAVYLCASSSRDRPYNEQFFGPGTRLTVL.

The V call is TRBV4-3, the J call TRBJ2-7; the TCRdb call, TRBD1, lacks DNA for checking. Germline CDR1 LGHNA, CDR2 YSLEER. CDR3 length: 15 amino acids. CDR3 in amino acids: CASSQDWGQPYEQYF.

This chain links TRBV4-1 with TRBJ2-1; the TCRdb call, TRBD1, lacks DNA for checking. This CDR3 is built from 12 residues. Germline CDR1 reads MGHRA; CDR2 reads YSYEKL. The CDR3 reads CASSPRGDEQFF.

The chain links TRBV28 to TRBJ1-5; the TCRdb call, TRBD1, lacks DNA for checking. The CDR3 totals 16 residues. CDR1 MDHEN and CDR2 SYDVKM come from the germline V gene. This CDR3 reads CASRQGEWTVSQPQHF.

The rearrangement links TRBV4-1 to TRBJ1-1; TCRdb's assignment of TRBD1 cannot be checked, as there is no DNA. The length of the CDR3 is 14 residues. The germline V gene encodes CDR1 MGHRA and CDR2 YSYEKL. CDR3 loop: CASSQETGSTEAFF.